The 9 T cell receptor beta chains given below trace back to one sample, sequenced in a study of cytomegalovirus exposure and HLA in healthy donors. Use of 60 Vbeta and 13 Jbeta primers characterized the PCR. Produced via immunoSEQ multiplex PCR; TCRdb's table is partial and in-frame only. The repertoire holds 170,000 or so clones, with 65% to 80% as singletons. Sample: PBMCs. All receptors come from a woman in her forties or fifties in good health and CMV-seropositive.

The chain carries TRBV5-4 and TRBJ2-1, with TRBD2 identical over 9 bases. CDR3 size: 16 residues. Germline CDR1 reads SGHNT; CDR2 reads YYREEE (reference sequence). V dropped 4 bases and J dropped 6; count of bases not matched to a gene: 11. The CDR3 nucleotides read TGTGCCAGCAGCCAAAAAACGGGACTAGCATTCAATGAGCAGTTCTTC. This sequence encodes CASSQKTGLAFNEQFF.

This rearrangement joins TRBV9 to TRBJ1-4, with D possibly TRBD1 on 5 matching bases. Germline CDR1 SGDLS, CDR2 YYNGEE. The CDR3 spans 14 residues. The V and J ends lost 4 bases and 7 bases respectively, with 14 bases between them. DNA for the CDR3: TGTGCCAGCAGCCCGCGGGGGGTGCCTGAAAAACTGTTTTTT. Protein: CASSPRGVPEKLFF.

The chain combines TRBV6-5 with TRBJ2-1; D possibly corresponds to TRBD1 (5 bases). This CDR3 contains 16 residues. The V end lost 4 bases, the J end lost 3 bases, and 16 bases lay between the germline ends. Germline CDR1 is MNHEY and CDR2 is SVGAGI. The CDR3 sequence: CASSFRSTAYYNEQFF. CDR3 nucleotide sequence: TGTGCCAGCAGTTTTCGCTCGACAGCCTACTACAATGAGCAGTTCTTC.

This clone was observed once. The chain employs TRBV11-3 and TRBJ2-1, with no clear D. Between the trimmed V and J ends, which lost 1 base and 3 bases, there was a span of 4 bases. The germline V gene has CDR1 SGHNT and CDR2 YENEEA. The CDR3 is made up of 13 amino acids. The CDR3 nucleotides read TGTGCCAGCAGCTTAGGCAGCTACAATGAGCAGTTCTTC. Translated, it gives CASSLGSYNEQFF. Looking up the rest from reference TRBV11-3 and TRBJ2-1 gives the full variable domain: EAGVVQSPRYKIIEKKQPVAFWCNPISGHNTLYWYLQNLGQGPELLIRYENEEAVDDSQLPKDRFSAERLKGVDSTLKIQPAELGDSAVYLCASSLGSYNEQFFGPGTRLTVL.

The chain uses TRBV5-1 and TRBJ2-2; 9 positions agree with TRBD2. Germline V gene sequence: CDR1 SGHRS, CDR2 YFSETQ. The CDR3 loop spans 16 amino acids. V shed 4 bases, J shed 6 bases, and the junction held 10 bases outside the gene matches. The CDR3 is CASSEGPGLAPGELFF. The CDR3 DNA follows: TGCGCCAGCAGCGAAGGTCCGGGACTAGCCCCCGGGGAGCTGTTTTTT.

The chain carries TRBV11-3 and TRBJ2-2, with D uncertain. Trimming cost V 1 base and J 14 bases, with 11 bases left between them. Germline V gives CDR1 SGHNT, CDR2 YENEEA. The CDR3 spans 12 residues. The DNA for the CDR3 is TGTGCCAGCAGCTTAGTAAACAGCCTTCTGTTTTTT. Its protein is CASSLVNSLLFF.

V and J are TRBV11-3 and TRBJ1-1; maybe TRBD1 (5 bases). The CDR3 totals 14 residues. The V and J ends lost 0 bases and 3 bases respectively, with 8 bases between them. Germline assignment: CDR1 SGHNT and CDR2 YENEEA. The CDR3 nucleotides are TGTGCCAGCAGCTTAGAGGACACCTACACTGAAGCTTTCTTT. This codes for CASSLEDTYTEAFF.

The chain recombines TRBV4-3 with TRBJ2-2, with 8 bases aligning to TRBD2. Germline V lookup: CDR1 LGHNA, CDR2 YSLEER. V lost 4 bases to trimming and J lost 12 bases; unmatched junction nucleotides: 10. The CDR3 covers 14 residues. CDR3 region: CASSRPGGAAKLFF. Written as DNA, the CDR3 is TGCGCCAGCAGCCGACCCGGGGGGGCCGCGAAGCTGTTTTTT.

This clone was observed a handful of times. The CDR3 DNA sequence: TGCGCCAGCAGTGAAGGGGACACTGAAGCTTTCTTT. Its translation is CASSEGDTEAFF. The V and J genes are TRBV10-1 and TRBJ1-1, with a weak D call TRBD1 (5 bases). Per germline, CDR1 WNHNN and CDR2 SYGVQD (reference sequence). Trimming took off 3 bases at V and 3 bases at J, with 5 bases between the two ends. The CDR3 is 12 amino acids.